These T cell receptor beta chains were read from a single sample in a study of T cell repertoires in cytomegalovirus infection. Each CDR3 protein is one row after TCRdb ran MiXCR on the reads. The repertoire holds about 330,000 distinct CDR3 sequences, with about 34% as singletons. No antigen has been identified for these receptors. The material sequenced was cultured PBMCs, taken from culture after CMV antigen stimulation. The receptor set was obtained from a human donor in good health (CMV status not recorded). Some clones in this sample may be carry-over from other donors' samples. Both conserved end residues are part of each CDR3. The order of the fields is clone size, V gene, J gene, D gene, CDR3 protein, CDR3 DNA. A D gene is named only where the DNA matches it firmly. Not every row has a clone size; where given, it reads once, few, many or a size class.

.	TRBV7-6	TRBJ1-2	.	CASSLESRGRHGYTF	TGTGCCAGCAGCTTAGAATCAAGGGGCCGTCATGGCTACACCTTC
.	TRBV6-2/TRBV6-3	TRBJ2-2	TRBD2	CASRDASSGHTGELFF	TGTGCCAGCAGAGACGCGTCTAGCGGCCACACCGGGGAGCTGTTTTTT
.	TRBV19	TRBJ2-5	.	CASSMSVQETQYF	TGTGCCAGTAGTATGTCGGTCCAAGAGACCCAGTACTTC
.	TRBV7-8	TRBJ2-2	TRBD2	CASWGRTSAGRSRELFF	TGTGCCAGCTGGGGGAGGACTAGCGCCGGGAGGTCCCGGGAGCTGTTTTTT
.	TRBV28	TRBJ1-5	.	CASSSPRGGDQPQHF	TGTGCCAGCAGTTCCCCTCGCGGGGGGGATCAGCCCCAGCATTTT
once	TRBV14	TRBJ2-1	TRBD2	CASSHKGLAGTSYNEQFF	TGTGCCAGCAGCCACAAGGGACTAGCGGGAACCTCCTACAATGAGCAGTTCTTC
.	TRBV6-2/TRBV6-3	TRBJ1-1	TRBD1	CASSPPTGGTMNTEAFF	TGTGCCAGCAGTCCTCCGACAGGGGGAACGATGAACACTGAAGCTTTCTTT
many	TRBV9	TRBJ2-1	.	CASSVDKGKGEQFF	TGTGCCAGCAGCGTAGACAAGGGTAAGGGTGAGCAGTTCTTC
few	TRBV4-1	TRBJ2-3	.	CASSQEGADTQYF	TGCGCCAGCAGCCAAGAGGGGGCAGATACGCAGTATTTT
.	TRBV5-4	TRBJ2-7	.	CASSLPGAASYEQYF	TGTGCCAGCAGCTTGCCGGGGGCTGCGAGCTACGAGCAGTACTTC
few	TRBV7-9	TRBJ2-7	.	CASSRESGVDHEQYF	TGTGCCAGCAGCCGCGAGTCAGGCGTTGACCACGAGCAGTACTTC
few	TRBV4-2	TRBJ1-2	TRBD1	CASSQDPGQGEGYTF	TGTGCCAGCAGCCAAGATCCGGGACAGGGCGAAGGCTACACCTTC
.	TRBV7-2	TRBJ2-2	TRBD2	CASTMTSGRSNTGELFF	TGTGCCAGCACCATGACTAGCGGGAGATCGAACACCGGGGAGCTGTTTTTT
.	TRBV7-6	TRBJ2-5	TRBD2	CASSLRAGGGETQYF	TGTGCCAGCAGCTTAAGAGCGGGAGGCGGGGAGACCCAGTACTTC
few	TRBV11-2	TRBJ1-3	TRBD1	CASSYQRGLSGNTIYF	TGTGCCAGCAGTTACCAGAGGGGGCTCTCTGGAAACACCATATATTTT
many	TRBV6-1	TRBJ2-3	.	CASSDFYGASTDTQYF	TGTGCCAGCAGTGACTTCTACGGTGCTAGCACAGATACGCAGTATTTT
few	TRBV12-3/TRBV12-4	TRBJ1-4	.	CASRHVNRATNEKLFF	TGTGCCAGCAGGCACGTGAACAGGGCAACTAATGAAAAACTGTTTTTT
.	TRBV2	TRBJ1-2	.	CASSEGRGALGYTF	TGTGCCAGCAGTGAAGGGCGGGGAGCTCTTGGCTACACCTTC
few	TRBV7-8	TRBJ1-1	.	CASSLIGPMNTEAFF	TGTGCCAGCAGCTTAATAGGCCCGATGAACACTGAAGCTTTCTTT
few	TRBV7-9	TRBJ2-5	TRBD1	CASSLAGRGQGETQYF	TGTGCCAGCAGCTTAGCAGGCAGGGGGCAGGGAGAGACCCAGTACTTC
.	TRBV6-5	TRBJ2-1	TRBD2	CASSYSGAGDNEQFF	TGTGCCAGCAGTTACTCTGGAGCGGGAGACAATGAGCAGTTCTTC
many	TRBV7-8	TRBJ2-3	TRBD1	CASSSGQGVTDTQYF	TGTGCCAGCAGCTCAGGACAGGGTGTCACAGATACGCAGTATTTT
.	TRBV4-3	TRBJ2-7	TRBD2	CASSPGGLAVTYEQYF	TGCGCCAGCAGCCCTGGGGGACTAGCGGTAACCTACGAGCAGTACTTC
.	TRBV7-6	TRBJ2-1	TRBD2	CASSLGSLAANEQFF	TGTGCCAGCAGCTTAGGCTCGCTAGCGGCCAATGAGCAGTTCTTC
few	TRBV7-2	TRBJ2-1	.	CASSPRSGLGEQFF	TGTGCCAGCAGCCCCCGTTCGGGCCTTGGTGAGCAGTTCTTC
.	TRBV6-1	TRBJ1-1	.	CASSEGTVRNTEAFF	TGTGCCAGCAGTGAAGGAACAGTCCGGAACACTGAAGCTTTCTTT
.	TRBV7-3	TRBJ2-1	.	CASSLSISAHNEQFF	TGTGCCAGCAGCTTATCCATTTCCGCCCACAATGAGCAGTTCTTC
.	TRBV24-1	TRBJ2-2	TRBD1	CATSDWAPGTGNTGELFF	TGTGCCACCAGTGATTGGGCCCCCGGGACAGGGAACACCGGGGAGCTGTTTTTT
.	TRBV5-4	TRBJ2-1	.	CASSSSARSYNEQFF	TGTGCCAGCAGCTCTAGCGCCCGCTCCTACAATGAGCAGTTCTTC
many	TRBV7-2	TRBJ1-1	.	CASSLGRNTEAFF	TGTGCCAGCAGCTTAGGCAGGAACACTGAAGCTTTCTTT
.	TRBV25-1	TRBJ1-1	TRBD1	CASGQDRGGTEAFF	TGTGCCAGCGGGCAAGACAGGGGAGGTACTGAAGCTTTCTTT
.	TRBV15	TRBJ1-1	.	CATSTGARRAFF	TGTGCCACCAGCACTGGAGCTCGGAGGGCTTTCTTT
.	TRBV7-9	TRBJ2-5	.	CASSLDLVWMAQYF	TGTGCCAGCAGCTTAGATTTAGTCTGGATGGCCCAGTACTTC
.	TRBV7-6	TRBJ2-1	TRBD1	CASSGTDNEQFF	TGTGCCAGCAGCGGGACAGACAATGAGCAGTTCTTC
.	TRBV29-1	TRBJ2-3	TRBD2	CSSGGEGGTDTQYF	TGCAGCTCTGGGGGGGAGGGCGGGACAGATACGCAGTATTTT
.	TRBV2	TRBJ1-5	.	CASSETSQPQHF	TGTGCCAGCAGTGAGACAAGTCAGCCCCAGCATTTT
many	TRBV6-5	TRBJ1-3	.	CASSYSISQEHSGNTIYF	TGTGCCAGCAGTTACTCTATTAGCCAGGAGCACTCTGGAAACACCATATATTTT
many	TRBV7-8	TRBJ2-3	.	CASTGTDTQYF	TGTGCCAGCACCGGCACAGATACGCAGTATTTT
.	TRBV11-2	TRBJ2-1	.	CASSLDRDEDEQFF	TGTGCCAGCAGCTTAGATAGAGATGAGGATGAGCAGTTCTTC
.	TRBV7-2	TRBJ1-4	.	CASSLEPTNEKLFF	TGTGCCAGCAGCTTAGAGCCAACTAATGAAAAACTGTTTTTT
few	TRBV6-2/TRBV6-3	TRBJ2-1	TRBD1	CASSPWRGRDRADEQFF	TGTGCCAGCAGCCCCTGGCGGGGCCGGGACAGGGCGGATGAGCAGTTCTTC
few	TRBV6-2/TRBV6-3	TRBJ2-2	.	CASSYGLANTGELFF	TGTGCCAGCAGTTACGGCCTAGCGAACACCGGGGAGCTGTTTTTT
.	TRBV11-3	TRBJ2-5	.	CASSLDLGPKGFETQYF	TGTGCCAGCAGCTTAGATCTTGGTCCCAAGGGGTTCGAGACCCAGTACTTC
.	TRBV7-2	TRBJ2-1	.	CASSPRVVGYNEQFF	TGTGCCAGCAGCCCGCGGGTCGTAGGCTACAATGAGCAGTTCTTC
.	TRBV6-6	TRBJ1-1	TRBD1	CASTPGQGPWNTEAFF	TGTGCCAGCACTCCAGGACAGGGGCCATGGAACACTGAAGCTTTCTTT
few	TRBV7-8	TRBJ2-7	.	CASSPPKLGGFYEQYF	TGTGCCAGCAGCCCTCCTAAGCTTGGGGGATTCTACGAGCAGTACTTC
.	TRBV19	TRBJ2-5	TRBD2	CASSVISIAGGGETQYF	TGTGCCAGTAGTGTTATTAGCATCGCGGGGGGCGGCGAGACCCAGTACTTC
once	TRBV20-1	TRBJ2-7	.	CSDLGLGNEQYF	TGCAGTGACCTGGGGCTAGGAAACGAGCAGTACTTC